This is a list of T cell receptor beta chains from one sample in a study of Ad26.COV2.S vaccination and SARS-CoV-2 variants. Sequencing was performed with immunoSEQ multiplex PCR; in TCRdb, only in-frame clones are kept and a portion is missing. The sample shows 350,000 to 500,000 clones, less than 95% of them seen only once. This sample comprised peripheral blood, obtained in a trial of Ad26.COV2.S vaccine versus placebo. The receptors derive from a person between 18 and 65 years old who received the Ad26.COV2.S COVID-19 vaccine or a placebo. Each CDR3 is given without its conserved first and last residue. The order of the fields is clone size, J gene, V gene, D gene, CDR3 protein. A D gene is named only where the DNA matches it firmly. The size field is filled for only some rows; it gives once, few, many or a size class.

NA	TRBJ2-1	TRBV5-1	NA	ASSQGHNEQF
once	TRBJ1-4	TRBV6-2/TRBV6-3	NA	ASSHRDALF
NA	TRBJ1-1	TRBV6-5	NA	ASSYSMEGKNTEAF
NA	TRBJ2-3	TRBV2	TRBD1	ASRATGGGTQY
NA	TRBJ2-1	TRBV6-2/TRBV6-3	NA	ASSMGTVGEQF
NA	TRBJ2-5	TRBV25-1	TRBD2	ASSEKGRTTGGTQY
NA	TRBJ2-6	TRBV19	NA	ASSRQASSSGANVLT
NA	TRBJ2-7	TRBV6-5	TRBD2	ASREGLAYEQY
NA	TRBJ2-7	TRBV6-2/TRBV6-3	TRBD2	ASSTGGYEQY
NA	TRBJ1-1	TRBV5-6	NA	ASSSTRGAMNTEAF
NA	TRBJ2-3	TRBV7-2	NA	ASSFGGTADTQY
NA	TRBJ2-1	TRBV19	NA	ASSTSREQF
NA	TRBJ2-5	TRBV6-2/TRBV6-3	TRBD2	ASSSGTSAETQY
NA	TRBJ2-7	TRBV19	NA	ASSIDRRANEQY
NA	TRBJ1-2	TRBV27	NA	ASSLSSTGNYGYT
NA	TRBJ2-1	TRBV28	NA	ASSLSYEQF
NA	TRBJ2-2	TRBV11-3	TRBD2	ASSAAGGPPNTGELF
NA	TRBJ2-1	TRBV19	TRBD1	ASSIGTGLGLGQF
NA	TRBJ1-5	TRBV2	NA	ASSEDGNNQPQH
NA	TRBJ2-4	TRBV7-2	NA	ASSLASLAPGNIQY
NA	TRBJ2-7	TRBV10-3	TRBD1	AISLGTGGGYEQY
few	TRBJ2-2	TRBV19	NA	ASSISPNTGELF
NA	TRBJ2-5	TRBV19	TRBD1	ASSIDTITGDQETQY
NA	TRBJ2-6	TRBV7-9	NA	ASSLEGGVNSGANVLT
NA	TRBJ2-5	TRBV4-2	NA	ASSHEDWETQY
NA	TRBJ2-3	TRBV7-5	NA	ARSSHGSNNNADTQY
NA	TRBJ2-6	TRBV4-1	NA	ASSQDPGGSVTGANVLT
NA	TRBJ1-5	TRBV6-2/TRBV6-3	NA	ASSYFNQPQH
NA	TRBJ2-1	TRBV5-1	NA	ASRVFLDNEQF
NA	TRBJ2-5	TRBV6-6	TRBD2	ASSPWASGQETQY
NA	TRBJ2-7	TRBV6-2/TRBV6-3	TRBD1	ASSYSPGQGTYEQY
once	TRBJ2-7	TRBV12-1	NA	ASSSSYEQY
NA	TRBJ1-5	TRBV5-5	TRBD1	ASSPGQGNQPQH
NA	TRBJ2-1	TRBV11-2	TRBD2	ASSLRPLAGRYNEQF
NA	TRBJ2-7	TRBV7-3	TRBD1	ASSSPGGEQY
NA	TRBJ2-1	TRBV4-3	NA	ASSQDWAEYNEQF
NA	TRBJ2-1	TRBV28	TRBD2	ASSFPLGASGRGPGDEQF
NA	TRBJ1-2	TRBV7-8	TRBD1	ASSPTGDRNYGYT
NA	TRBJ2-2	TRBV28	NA	AGGVGSGELF
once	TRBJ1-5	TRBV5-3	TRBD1	ARSSWDRGRDQPQH
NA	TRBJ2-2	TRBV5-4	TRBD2	ASSLPGGGRTGELF
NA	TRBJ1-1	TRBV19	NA	ASSITKVHGAF
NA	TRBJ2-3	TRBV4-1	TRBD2	ASSRPGTSRGTDTQY
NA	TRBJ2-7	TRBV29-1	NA	SVVLGGAGEQY
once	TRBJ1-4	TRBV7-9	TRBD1	ASSPTGIGEKLF
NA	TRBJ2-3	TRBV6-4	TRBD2	ASSEGGRGTDTQY
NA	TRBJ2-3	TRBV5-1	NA	ASSLVAISRPDTQY
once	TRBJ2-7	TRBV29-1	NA	SVQGGSSYEQY
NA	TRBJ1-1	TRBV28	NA	ASSLSDRRVGSEAF
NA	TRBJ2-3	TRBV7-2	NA	ASSLKDLWATQY
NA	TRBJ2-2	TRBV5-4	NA	ASSSNQRQANTGELF
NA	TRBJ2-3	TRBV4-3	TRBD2	ASSQMTSRRTDTQY
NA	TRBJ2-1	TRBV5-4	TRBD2	ASSFPSGNYNEQF
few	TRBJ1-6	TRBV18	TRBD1	ASSLPGQGHSPLH
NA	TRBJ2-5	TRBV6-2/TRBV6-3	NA	ASSLGLGSRRHQETQY